The TCR beta chain under discussion was sequenced for a study of cytomegalovirus exposure and HLA in healthy donors (dated by TCRdb to about 2017). About the full investigation: In an earlier analysis of around 540 of the donors, 276 Gb of sequence data and 95 million to 130 million unique TCR beta sequences from 150 million to 200 million T cells were reported. An early release covering over 500 HLA-typed donors comprised 300 to 350 gigabases of sequencing data and around 85 million unique TCR sequences. Of the approximately 400 genotyped donors, over 70% fell in the genetic ancestry cluster associated with self-reported Caucasian donors. The study was designed to test whether signatures of past pathogen exposure could be identified by cataloging public T cell receptors. The T cell repertoires of under 750 subjects were profiled by immunosequencing and related to cytomegalovirus serostatus. In addition to the first cohort of 666 subjects, a separate validation cohort of 120 different subjects was used. To predict cytomegalovirus infection status, the study combined high-throughput TCR immunosequencing, statistical association of individual TCRs with disease status, and machine learning. A later analysis re-examined previously published TCR beta repertoires from 600 to 700 donors and added high-resolution HLA genotyping to investigate patterns of TCR occurrence. Rather than drawing on any new phenotypic data, the later analysis identified candidate immune exposures from TCR beta sequences and the way those sequences occurred across donors. In an earlier analysis of over 550 of the donors, high-throughput TCR beta sequencing was used to judge whether each TCR beta V gene segment behaved as functional or pseudogenic. Donor age, sex, ethnicity and CMV serostatus were compiled alongside the repertoire data. Genome-wide SNP genotypes for about three fifths of the 666 donors were used in a later genetic analysis, which treated that subset as a discovery cohort. Every discovery cohort repertoire had been produced on one sequencing platform. HLA typing included class I and class II loci at four-digit resolution. The number of donors typed differed by locus, with roughly 629-640 for A, B, C, DRB1 and DQB1, approximately 500 for DQA1, 606 for DPA1, and approximately 470 for DPB1. Roughly five DR-DQ haplotypes were handled as single units for association and clustering because linkage in the cohort was strong. On average, roughly 240,000 unique TCR beta nucleotide sequences were sequenced per donor among more than 350 genotyped donors of the cohort, with about 17% of those sequences being non-productive. What the authors observed across the whole study: In a later analysis, the rate of TCR association differed among HLA loci, with DRB1 alleles having the most associated TCRs and HLA-C alleles having the fewest. Cytomegalovirus status was reported to be diagnosed by the classifier with high specificity and sensitivity in both the original and validation cohorts. Compared with equally common non-associated chains, HLA-associated TCR beta chains in a later analysis were more clonally expanded and had lower generation probabilities. The study gave a list of over 150 TCR beta chains associated with cytomegalovirus. A later genetic analysis associated a missense DCLRE1C variant with V-gene and J-gene trimming of TCR beta chains, and an independent cohort replicated the association. Immune exposure information for the cohort was limited to CMV serostatus. Several of the top co-occurrence clusters appeared to be linked to parvovirus B19, influenza, CMV and Epstein-Barr virus, according to a later analysis. In an earlier analysis of about 600 of the donors, most TCR beta V segments appeared in productive rearrangements about 87% or about 30% of the time, broadly matching IMGT annotations. Because HLA typing was unavailable for some donors at each locus, only the typed subset was used in association tests. Because counts were too low, 15 to 20 rarely observed V segments, including chromosome 9 orphons, were excluded from the earlier analysis of 587 of the donors. Correlated functional status among segregating V segments might reflect linkage disequilibrium, but an unknown experimental factor could not be ruled out. A further reported finding was that TCR beta sequences accurately predicted the HLA-A and HLA-B alleles for most subjects in the first cohort. Most TCR sequences were seen in very few donors, while some public TCRs were found in many individuals. A cluster of highly shared sequence variants was judged likely to represent a technical artifact of the sequencing pipeline. The authors suggested that the approach could potentially be generalized to other disease states and immunological phenotypes. In a later genetic analysis, fewer N-insertions in productive TCRs were reported among donors in an Asian-associated ancestry cluster than the roughly 670-donor mean. Because the 87-base-pair reads could not distinguish some IMGT-functional V segments, including TRBV6-2 and TRBV6-3, those segments were excluded. A few of the identified cytomegalovirus-associated TCR beta chains were confirmed in vitro to be specific for cytomegalovirus antigens. The presence/absence analyses assumed that sequencing depth was roughly uniform across donors, and that assumption may not be true. When HLA alleles, especially DR and DQ, strongly co-occurred, TCR associations were difficult to assign to individual alleles. A later analysis associated 15,000 or so TCR beta sequences with specific HLA alleles at a false discovery rate of 0.05. In this cohort, only TCR beta chains were sequenced, and detectable features were limited by the absence of alpha or paired-chain data. In a later analysis, most CMV-associated TCR beta chains were found to appear HLA-restricted, with HLA associations seemingly driven largely by CMV exposure.

The CDR3 runs 16 residues from the cysteine to the phenylalanine. This entry keeps only the CDR3 DNA: 48 bases, framed from base 1. Trimming removed 4 bases from V and 5 bases from J, leaving 18 bases between the germline ends. The germline V gene yields MNHEY for CDR1 and SVGAGI for CDR2. In total, around 600 healthy bone marrow donors made up the cohort. Cohort members were all nominally healthy when sampled, although unrecorded immune exposures were likely present. The donor tested CMV seronegative, placing the donor among the 350 to 400 seronegative members of the cohort. Every donor gave a peripheral blood sample, and the peripheral blood mononuclear cells from that sample were used for TCR beta sequencing. Genomic DNA extraction from the blood cell samples was performed with the Qiagen DNeasy Blood Extraction Kit. Receptors were amplified or captured by the immunoSEQ multiplex PCR assay. For the multiplex PCR, a mixture combining 60 forward primers for TCR Vbeta segments and 13 reverse primers for TCR Jbeta segments was used. Amplification of the CDR3 region of rearranged TCR beta genes was performed with a multiplex PCR assay on genomic DNA. The amplified TCR beta libraries were sequenced on the Illumina HiSeq System as 87-base-pair reads. As for the original processing: Across the 700 or so repertoires, a later analysis counted approximately 75 million unique TCR beta chains, 9 million to 14 million of which were shared by at least two donors. To remove PCR and sequencing errors, raw reads were error-corrected and collapsed into unique sequences using a nearest-neighbor algorithm that merged closely related sequences. CDR3 sequences were aligned to IMGT reference sequences to assign V, D and J gene segments. For a sequence to be retained, a match of at least six nucleotides was required to both a V gene segment and a J gene segment. Rearrangements were called productive when the CDR3 lacked stop codons and stayed in frame with V and J; all others were non-productive. Following IMGT convention, CDR3 was defined as the stretch from the second conserved V-encoded cysteine up to the conserved J-encoded phenylalanine. In an earlier analysis of around 540 of the donors, sequences lacking an unambiguous match to a single V gene segment were excluded. In an earlier analysis of 587 of the donors, V segments were called functional above 56.7% productive rearrangements and were called segregating when the between-donor standard deviation exceeded 5%. A statistical classification framework was built for diagnosing cytomegalovirus status from the catalog of TCR beta chain sequences. In a later analysis, TCR nucleotide sequences were compared against IMGT/GENE-DB human TR gene sequences so that V and J genes could be assigned. The TCRdist pipeline was used in a later analysis to assign CDR3 sequences and most-parsimonious VDJ recombination scenarios. In a later analysis, each TCR beta chain was defined by its CDR3 amino acid sequence together with its V-gene family, and reads without a unique V-gene family were excluded. In a later analysis, around 650 highly shared, low-generation-probability nucleotide sequences were removed to address suspected cross-contamination and a sequencing artifact. For each public chain, a later analysis derived a clonal expansion index from normalized ranks of inferred template counts within each repertoire. A later analysis computed generation probabilities with a VDJ recombination model fitted to out-of-frame rearrangements, and checked the results against IGoR. A later analysis scored TCR-TCR, TCR-HLA and TCR-CMV co-occurrence with hypergeometric tests, applying a repertoire-size bias correction to TCR pairs. False discovery rates were estimated in a later analysis by permuting HLA or CMV assignments 20 times. A later analysis grouped co-occurring TCRs with DBSCAN, adding TCRdist sequence similarity when clustering within HLA-allele-positive subsets. Co-occurrence clustering excluded repertoires with fewer than 30,000 or more than 120,000 public chains, plus five with anomalous nucleotide sharing. Sourced from immuneACCESS, this table was stored by TCRdb with only in-frame sequences that have V and J called. A share of the clones is absent; for the studies checked, an unresolved V gene accounts for under half, and the remainder has no known explanation. The V and J calls and clone size come from that table; D and trimming were worked out from the DNA. This sample holds about 110,000 clones; 75% to 80% were observed only once. Of the sample, roughly 1.2% is held by the ten largest clones.

On this clone itself: Its antigen is not yet known. There are no base qualities to consult, and no much larger clone falls within one base.

The TCR comes from a woman in her 30s in good health and CMV-seronegative. The V and J genes are TRBV6-5 and TRBJ1-5; a weak D assignment points to TRBD1 (6 bases agree). What was sequenced was PBMCs. The DNA sequence is as follows: TGTGCCAGCAGTTCTACAGGGAGTTTGTGGGATCAGCCCCAGCATTTT. Its translation is CASSSTGSLWDQPQHF.